This T cell receptor beta chain was profiled in a study of blood T cell repertoires in COVID-19. Across the study: COVID-19 samples collected from the United States, Italy and Spain covered acute and convalescent phases. T cells, B-cell-depleted T cells, or PBMCs supplied cDNA or gDNA.

The V gene's germline CDR1 is MDHEN and CDR2 SYDVKM. The CDR3 has 16 amino acids. Trimming shortened V by 6 bases and J by 5 bases, and 20 bases separated the two germline ends. In the authors' workflow: Reference gene primer amplification gave estimated nucleated cell counts. Libraries were prepared by immunoSEQ multiplex PCR; TCRdb keeps only in-frame clonotypes and omits some of them. The V and J calls and clone size were taken over from that table, and D and trimming were inferred from the DNA. The table has some 170,000 clones, roughly 82% seen once. This sequence joins TRBV28 and TRBJ1-5, with TRBD1 as a possible D gene (6 bases). This clonotype originated in a woman between 65 and 79 years old with acute or convalescent COVID-19. The material sequenced was peripheral blood. CDR3 DNA: TGTGCCAGCAGATATACCACGAGGGGGGGGCATCAGCCCCAGCATTTT. This encodes CASRYTTRGGHQPQHF.